This record covers a single TCR beta chain. Antigen specificity is unknown. This sample was included in a study of graft-versus-host responses after intestinal transplantation. Study-wide results and caveats: The study associated peak circulating GvH clone levels with early post-transplant HvG declines.

Assay: immunoSEQ multiplex PCR; the TCRdb copy retains only in-frame clones and omits some. The data hold approximately 85,000 clones, with more than 85% observed a single time. Looked up from germline, CDR1 is LNHNV and CDR2 is YYDKDF (reference sequence). With 9 bases removed from V and 0 bases from J, the gap between germline ends came to 9 bases. There are 14 residues in the CDR3. The sequence came from a human donor who was the organ donor for an intestinal transplant. This chain uses TRBV15 with TRBJ2-6, with D unclear. Sequences were derived from unstimulated CD8+ T cells sorted from spleen or lymph node cells, sampled before transplant. CDR3 sequence: CATRVASGANVLTF. In DNA form, the CDR3 reads TGTGCCACTCGGGTGGCCTCTGGGGCCAACGTCCTGACTTTC.